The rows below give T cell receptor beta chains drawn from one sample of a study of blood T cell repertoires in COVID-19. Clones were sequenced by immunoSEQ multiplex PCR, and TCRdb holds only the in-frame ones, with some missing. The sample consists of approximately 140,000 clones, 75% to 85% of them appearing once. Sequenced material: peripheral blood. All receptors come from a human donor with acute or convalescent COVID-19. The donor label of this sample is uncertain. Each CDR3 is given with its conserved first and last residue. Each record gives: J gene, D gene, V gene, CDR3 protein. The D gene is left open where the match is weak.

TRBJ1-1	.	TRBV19	CASSTRWTARLVNTEAFF
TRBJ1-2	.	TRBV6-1	CASSEPGGTVNGYTF
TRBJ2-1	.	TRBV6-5	CAGTSNYEQFF
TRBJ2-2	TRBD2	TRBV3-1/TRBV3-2	CASSQEWLAGNTGELFF
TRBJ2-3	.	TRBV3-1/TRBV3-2	CASSHSSYSTDTQYF
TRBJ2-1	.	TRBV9	CASSVGHTTRNEQFF
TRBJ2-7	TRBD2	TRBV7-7	CASSLSGEHEQYF
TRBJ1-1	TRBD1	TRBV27	CASSGDRLAEAFF
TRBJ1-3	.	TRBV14	CASTSSRGGVVSGNTIYF
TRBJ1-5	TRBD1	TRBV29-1	CSVAQGANQPQHF
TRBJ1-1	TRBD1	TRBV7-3	CASSPGQGYTEAFF
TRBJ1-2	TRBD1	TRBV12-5	CASGLAHIQGDGYTF
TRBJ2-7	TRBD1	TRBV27	CASRPGTGVHYEQYF
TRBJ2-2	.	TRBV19	CASSSPPAVNTGELFF
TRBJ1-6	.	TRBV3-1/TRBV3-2	CASSQSQGLRNSPLHF
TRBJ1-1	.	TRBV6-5	CASRDRYLNTEAFF
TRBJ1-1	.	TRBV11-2	CASSLVGVAEAFF
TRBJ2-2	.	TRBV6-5	CASTPAPNTGELFF